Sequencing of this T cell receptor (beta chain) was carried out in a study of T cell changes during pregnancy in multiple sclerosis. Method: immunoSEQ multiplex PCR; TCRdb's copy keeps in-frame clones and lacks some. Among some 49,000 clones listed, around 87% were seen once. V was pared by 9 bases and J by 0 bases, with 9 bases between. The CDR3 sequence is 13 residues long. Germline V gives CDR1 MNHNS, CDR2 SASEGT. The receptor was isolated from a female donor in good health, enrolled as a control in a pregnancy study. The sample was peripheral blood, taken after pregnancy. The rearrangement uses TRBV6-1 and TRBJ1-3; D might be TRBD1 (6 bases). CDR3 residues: CASLGASGNTIYF. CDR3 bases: TGTGCCAGTCTGGGGGCCTCTGGAAACACCATATATTTT.